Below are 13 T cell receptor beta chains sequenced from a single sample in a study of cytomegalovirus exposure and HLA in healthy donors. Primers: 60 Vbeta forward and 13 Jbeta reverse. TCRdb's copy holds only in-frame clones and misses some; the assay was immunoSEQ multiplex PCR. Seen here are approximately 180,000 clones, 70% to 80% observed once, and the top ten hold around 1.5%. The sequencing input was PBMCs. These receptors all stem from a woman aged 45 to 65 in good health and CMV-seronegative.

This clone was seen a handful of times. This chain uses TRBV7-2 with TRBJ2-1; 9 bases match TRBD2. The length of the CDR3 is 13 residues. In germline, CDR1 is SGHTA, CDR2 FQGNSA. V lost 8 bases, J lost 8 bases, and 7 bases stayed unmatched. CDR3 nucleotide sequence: TGTGCCAGCCGGCGGGGGGGGCTCCATGAGCAGTTCTTC. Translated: CASRRGGLHEQFF. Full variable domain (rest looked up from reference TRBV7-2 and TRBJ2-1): GAGVSQSPSNKVTEKGKDVELRCDPISGHTALYWYRQSLGQGLEFLIYFQGNSAPDKSGLPSDRFSAERTGGSVSTLTIQRTQQEDSAVYLCASRRGGLHEQFFGPGTRLTVL.

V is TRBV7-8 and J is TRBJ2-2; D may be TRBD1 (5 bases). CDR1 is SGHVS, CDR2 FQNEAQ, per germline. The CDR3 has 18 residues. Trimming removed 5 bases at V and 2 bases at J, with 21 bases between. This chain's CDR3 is CASSPGQTKDFNTGELFF. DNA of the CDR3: TGTGCCAGCAGCCCTGGACAAACCAAAGATTTTAACACCGGGGAGCTGTTTTTT.

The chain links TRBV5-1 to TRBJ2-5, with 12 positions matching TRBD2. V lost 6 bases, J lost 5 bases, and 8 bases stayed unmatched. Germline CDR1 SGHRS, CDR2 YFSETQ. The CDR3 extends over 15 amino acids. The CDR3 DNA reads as TGCGCCAGCACAAAGACTAGCGGGAGTTGGGAGACCCAGTACTTC. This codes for CASTKTSGSWETQYF.

The CDR3 sequence is CASSLTGADSYGYTF. CDR3 nucleotide sequence: TGTGCCAGCAGCTTAACTGGGGCGGATAGCTATGGCTACACCTTC. J is TRBJ1-2 and V is TRBV7-3; maybe TRBD1 (5 bases). Germline CDR1 SGHTA, CDR2 FQGTGA. V shed 0 bases and J shed 4 bases, with 12 bases lying between them. The CDR3 has 15 amino acids.

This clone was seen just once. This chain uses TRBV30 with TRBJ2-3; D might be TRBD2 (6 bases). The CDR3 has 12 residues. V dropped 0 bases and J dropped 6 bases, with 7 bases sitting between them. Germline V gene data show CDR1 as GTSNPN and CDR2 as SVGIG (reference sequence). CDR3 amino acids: CAWSVRGDTQYF. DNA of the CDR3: TGTGCCTGGAGTGTACGGGGGGATACGCAGTATTTT.

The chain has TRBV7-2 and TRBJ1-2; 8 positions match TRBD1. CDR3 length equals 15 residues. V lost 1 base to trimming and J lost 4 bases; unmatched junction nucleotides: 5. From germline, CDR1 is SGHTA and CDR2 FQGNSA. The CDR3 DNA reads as TGTGCCAGCAGCTTAGAGACAGGGGAGGGCTATGGCTACACCTTC. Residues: CASSLETGEGYGYTF.

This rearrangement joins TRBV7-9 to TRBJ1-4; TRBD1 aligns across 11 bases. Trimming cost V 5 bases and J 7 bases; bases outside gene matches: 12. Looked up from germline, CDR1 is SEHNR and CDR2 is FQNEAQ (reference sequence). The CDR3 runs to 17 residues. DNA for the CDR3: TGTGCCAGCAGCATCCGGGACAGGGGGATTTTTAGTGAAAAACTGTTTTTT. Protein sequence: CASSIRDRGIFSEKLFF.

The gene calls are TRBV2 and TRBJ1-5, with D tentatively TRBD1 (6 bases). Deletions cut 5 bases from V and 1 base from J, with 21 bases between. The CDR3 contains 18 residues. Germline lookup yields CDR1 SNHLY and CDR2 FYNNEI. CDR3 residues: CASSSRQGSRGSNQPQHF. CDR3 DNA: TGTGCCAGCAGTTCGAGGCAGGGGTCGCGAGGAAGCAATCAGCCCCAGCATTTT.

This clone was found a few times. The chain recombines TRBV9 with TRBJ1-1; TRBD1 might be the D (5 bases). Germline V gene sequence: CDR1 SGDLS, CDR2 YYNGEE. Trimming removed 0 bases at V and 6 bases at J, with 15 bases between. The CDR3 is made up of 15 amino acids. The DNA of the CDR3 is TGTGCCAGCAGCGTAGCTGGGGGGGGTATCGCTGAAGCTTTCTTT. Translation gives CASSVAGGGIAEAFF.

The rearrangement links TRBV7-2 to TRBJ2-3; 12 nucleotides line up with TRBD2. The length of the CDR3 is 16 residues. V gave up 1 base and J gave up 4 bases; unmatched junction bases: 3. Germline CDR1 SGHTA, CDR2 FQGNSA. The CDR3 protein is CASSLGGLAGADTQYF. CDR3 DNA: TGTGCCAGCAGCTTAGGGGGACTAGCGGGTGCAGATACGCAGTATTTT.

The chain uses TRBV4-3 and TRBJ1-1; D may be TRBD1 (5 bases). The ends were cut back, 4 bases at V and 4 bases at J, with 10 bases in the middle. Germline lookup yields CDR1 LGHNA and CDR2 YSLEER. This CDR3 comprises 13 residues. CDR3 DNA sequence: TGCGCCAGCAGCCCGAAAGGGGTCACTGAAGCTTTCTTT. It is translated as CASSPKGVTEAFF.

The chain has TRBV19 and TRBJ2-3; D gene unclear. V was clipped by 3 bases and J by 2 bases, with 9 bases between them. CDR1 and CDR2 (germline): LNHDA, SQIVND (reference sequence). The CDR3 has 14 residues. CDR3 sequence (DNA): TGTGCCAGTAGTATCGGTTCCTCCACAGATACGCAGTATTTT. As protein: CASSIGSSTDTQYF.

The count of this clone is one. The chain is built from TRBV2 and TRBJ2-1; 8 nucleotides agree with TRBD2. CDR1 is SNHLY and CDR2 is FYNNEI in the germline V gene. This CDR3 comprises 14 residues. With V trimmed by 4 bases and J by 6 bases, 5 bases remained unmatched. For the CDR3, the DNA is TGTGCCAGCAGTGCCATGACTAGCGTCAATGAGCAGTTCTTC. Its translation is CASSAMTSVNEQFF.